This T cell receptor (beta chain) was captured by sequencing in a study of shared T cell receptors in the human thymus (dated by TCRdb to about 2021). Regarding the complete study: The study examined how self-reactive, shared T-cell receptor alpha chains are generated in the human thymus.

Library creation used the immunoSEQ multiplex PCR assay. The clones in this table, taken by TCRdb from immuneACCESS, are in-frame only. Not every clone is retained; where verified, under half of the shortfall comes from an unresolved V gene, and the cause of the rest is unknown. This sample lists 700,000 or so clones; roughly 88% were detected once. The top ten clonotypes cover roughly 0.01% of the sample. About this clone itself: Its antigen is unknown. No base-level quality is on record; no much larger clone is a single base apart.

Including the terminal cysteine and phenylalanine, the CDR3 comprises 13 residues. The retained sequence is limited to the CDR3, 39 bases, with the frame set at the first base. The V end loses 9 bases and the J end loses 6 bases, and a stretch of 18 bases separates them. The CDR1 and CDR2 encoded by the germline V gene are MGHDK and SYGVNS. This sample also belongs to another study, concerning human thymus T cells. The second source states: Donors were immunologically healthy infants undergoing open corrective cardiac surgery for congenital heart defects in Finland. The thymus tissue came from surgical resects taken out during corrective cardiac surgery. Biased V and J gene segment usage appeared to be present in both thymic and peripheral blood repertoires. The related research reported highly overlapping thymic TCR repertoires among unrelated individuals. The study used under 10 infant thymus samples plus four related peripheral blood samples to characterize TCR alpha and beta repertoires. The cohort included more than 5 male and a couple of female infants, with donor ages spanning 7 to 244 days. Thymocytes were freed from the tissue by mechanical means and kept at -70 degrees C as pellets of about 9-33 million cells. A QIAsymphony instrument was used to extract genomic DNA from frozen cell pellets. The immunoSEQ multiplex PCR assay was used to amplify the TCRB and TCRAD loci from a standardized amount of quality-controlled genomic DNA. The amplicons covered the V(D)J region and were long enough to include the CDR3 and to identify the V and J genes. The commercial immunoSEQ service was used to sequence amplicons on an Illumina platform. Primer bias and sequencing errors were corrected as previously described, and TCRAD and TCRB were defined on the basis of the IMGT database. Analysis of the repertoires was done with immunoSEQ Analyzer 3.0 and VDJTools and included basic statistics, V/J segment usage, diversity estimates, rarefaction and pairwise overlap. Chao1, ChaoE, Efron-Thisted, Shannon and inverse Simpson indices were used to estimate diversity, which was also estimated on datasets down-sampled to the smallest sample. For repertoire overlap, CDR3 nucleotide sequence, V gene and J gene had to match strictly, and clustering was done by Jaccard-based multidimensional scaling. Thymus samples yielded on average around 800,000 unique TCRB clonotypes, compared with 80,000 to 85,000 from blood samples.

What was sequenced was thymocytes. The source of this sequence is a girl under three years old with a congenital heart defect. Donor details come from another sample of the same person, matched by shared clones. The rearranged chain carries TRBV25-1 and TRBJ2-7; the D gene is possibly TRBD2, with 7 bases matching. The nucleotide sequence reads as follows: TGTGCCAGTCCCTCCGGGGGGCCCACCGAGCAGTACTTC. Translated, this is CASPSGGPTEQYF.